A selection of T cell receptor beta chains follows, all from one sample in a study of shared clonotypes between healthy human individuals. Data came from immunoSEQ multiplex PCR; TCRdb stores just in-frame clones and leaves some out. The table records some 500,000 clones, about 96% of them present only once. The specimen was naive CD4+ T cells sorted from blood. These receptors were collected from a woman in her thirties in good health. Each CDR3 is given with its conserved first and last residue. A D gene is named only where the DNA matches it firmly. The size entry is marked missing in some rows and otherwise reads once, few, many or a size class.

cdr3_nt,cdr3_aa,clone_size,j_call,d_call,v_call
TGTGCCAGTAGCCAACGGACTAGCGGGGGCACAGATACGCAGTATTTT,CASSQRTSGGTDTQYF,.,TRBJ2-3,TRBD2,TRBV19
TGTGCCAGCAGCCAAGCGTCCAGGAACACTGAAGCTTTCTTT,CASSQASRNTEAFF,.,TRBJ1-1,.,TRBV4-2
TGTGCCAGCAGTTATCTCAGGGGATTGAACACTGAAGCTTTCTTT,CASSYLRGLNTEAFF,few,TRBJ1-1,.,TRBV11-2
TGTGCCAGCAGCCAAGGGGCAGCGGGAGGGCCGGGTGAGCAGTTCTTC,CASSQGAAGGPGEQFF,.,TRBJ2-1,TRBD2,TRBV14
TGTGCCAGCAGCCTTCGGACACCGAACACTGAAGCTTTCTTT,CASSLRTPNTEAFF,.,TRBJ1-1,.,TRBV6-5
TGTGCCAGCAGTTTAGGGACCCGCCGTGGTACGCAGTATTTT,CASSLGTRRGTQYF,.,TRBJ2-3,.,TRBV27
TGTGCCTGGAGTAGCGCATCGCCCACAGATACGCAGTATTTT,CAWSSASPTDTQYF,.,TRBJ2-3,.,TRBV30
TGTGCCAGCAGGACGGGACAGGGTATCTACGAGCAGTACTTC,CASRTGQGIYEQYF,.,TRBJ2-7,TRBD1,TRBV2
TGTGCCATCAGTTCGGGACGGACCTACGAGCAGTACTTC,CAISSGRTYEQYF,once,TRBJ2-7,.,TRBV10-3
TGTGCCAGTAGTATGAGACTTGTGTACAATGAGCAGTTCTTC,CASSMRLVYNEQFF,.,TRBJ2-1,.,TRBV19
TGTGCCAGCAGCTTAGGCCGCGGGACAAGCAACACTGAAGCTTTCTTT,CASSLGRGTSNTEAFF,.,TRBJ1-1,.,TRBV11-3
TGTGCCAGCACCCGGGACGTCCACGAGCAGTACTTC,CASTRDVHEQYF,.,TRBJ2-7,.,TRBV28
TGTGCCAGCACAGGCGCAGAAAAACTGTTTTTT,CASTGAEKLFF,.,TRBJ1-4,.,TRBV2
TGTGCCAGCTCACCAGTCGGCAGTGGGGACACTGAAGCTTTCTTT,CASSPVGSGDTEAFF,.,TRBJ1-1,.,TRBV18
TGTGCCAGCAGTGAACCCGGACGGGACACTGAAGCTTTCTTT,CASSEPGRDTEAFF,.,TRBJ1-1,.,TRBV25-1
TGTGCCAGCTCGCAAGCCCAGGTGGGGACATCCTACGAGCAGTACTTC,CASSQAQVGTSYEQYF,.,TRBJ2-7,.,TRBV18
TGCGCCAGCAGTCTTAACCGCGGTGAAAAACTGTTTTTT,CASSLNRGEKLFF,.,TRBJ1-4,.,TRBV5-1
TGCAGCGTTGCCGGGACAGGTTTAGTCTACGAGCAGTACTTC,CSVAGTGLVYEQYF,.,TRBJ2-7,TRBD1,TRBV29-1